This T cell receptor (beta chain) came from a study of blood T cell repertoires in COVID-19. Original processing methods: Amplified reference gene primers provided the basis for estimating nucleated cell counts. Only in-frame clones appear in the TCRdb table, and some are missing; sequencing was by immunoSEQ multiplex PCR. V, J and clone size derive from that table, while D and trimming were established from the DNA sequence. Here the sample spans 40,000 to 45,000 clones, roughly 90% being singletons. Germline V lookup: CDR1 LGHNT, CDR2 FRNRAP. The germline V and J ends were trimmed by 1 base and 4 bases, with 12 bases remaining between them. This CDR3 region has 15 residues.

The V gene is TRBV12-5, the J gene TRBJ2-3; possibly TRBD1 for D (6 bases). The TCR originated in a human donor in a cohort sampled during active COVID-19. The sequenced material came from peripheral blood. In nucleotides, the CDR3 is TGTGCTAGTGGTTTGGGCCAGGGGAAGGCAGATACGCAGTATTTT. Its protein is CASGLGQGKADTQYF.